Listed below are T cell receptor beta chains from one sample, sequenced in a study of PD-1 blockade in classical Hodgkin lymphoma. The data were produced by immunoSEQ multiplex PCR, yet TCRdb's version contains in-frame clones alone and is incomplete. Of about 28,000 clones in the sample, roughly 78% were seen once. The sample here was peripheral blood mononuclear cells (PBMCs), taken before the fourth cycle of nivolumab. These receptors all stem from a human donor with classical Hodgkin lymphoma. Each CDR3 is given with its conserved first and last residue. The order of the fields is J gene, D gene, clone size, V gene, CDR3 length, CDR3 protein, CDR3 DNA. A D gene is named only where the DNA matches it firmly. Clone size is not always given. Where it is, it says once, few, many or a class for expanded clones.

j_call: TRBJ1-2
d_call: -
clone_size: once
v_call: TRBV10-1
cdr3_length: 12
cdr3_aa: CARRSSYYGYTF
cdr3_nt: TGCGCCAGAAGGTCGTCCTACTATGGCTACACCTTC

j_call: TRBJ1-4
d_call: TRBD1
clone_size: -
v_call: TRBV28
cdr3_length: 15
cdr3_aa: CASSFSGTGREKLFF
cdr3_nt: TGTGCCAGCAGTTTCTCCGGGACAGGGAGGGAAAAACTGTTTTTT

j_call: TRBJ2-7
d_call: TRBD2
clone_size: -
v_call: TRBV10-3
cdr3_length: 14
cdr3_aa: CAISGTSGRYEQYF
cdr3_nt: TGTGCCATCAGTGGTACTAGCGGGAGGTACGAGCAGTACTTC

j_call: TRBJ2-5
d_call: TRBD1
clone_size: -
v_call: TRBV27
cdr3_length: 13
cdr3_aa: CASSLSGGLTQYF
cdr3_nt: TGTGCCAGCAGTTTATCAGGGGGCTTGACCCAGTACTTC

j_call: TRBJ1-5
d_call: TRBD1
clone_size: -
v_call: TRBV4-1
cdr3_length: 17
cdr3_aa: CASSQDSGQNFNQPQHF
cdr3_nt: TGCGCCAGCAGCCAAGATTCGGGACAGAATTTCAATCAGCCCCAGCATTTT

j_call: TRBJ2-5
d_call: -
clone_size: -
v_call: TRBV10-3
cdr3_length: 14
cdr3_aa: CAINNRGADETQYF
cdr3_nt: TGTGCCATCAACAATCGGGGGGCAGACGAGACCCAGTACTTC

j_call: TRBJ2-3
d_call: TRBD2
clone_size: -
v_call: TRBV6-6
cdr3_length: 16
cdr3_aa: CASRTSGRAPTDTQYF
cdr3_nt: TGTGCCAGCAGGACTAGCGGGAGGGCCCCGACAGATACGCAGTATTTT

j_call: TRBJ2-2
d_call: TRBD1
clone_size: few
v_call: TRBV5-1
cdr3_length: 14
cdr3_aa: CASSRGQVAGELFF
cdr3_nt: TGCGCCAGCAGCAGGGGACAGGTCGCGGGGGAGCTGTTTTTT

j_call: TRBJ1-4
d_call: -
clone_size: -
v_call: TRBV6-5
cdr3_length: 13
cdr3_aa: CASSPTLNEKLFF
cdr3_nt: TGTGCCAGCAGCCCAACTTTAAATGAAAAACTGTTTTTT

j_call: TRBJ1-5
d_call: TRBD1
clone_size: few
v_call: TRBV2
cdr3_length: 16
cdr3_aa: CASSDLNKGAEQPQHF
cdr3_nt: TGTGCCAGCAGCGACCTGAATAAGGGGGCTGAGCAGCCCCAGCATTTT

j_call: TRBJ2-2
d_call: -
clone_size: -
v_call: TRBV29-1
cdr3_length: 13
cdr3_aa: CSVDGGITGELFF
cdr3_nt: TGCAGCGTTGATGGGGGAATCACCGGGGAGCTGTTTTTT

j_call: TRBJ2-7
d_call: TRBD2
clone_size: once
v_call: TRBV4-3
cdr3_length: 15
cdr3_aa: CASRTGLAIPYEQYF
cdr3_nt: TGCGCCAGCAGGACGGGACTAGCAATCCCCTACGAGCAGTACTTC

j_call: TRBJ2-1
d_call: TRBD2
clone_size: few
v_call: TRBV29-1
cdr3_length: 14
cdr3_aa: CSVGAGGIRNEQFF
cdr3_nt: TGCAGCGTTGGAGCGGGAGGGATACGCAATGAGCAGTTCTTC

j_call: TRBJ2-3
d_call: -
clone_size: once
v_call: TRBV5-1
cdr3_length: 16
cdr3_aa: CASRGFRGASTDTQYF
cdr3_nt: TGCGCCAGCAGAGGATTTCGGGGGGCTAGCACAGATACGCAGTATTTT

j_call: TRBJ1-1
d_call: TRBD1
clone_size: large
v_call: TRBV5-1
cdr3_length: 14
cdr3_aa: CASSSGQKNTEAFF
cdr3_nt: TGCGCCAGCAGCTCGGGACAGAAGAACACTGAAGCTTTCTTT

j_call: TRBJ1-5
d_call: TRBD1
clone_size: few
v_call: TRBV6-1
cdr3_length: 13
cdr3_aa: CASRDRAPQPQHF
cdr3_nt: TGTGCCAGCAGGGACAGGGCCCCCCAGCCCCAGCATTTT

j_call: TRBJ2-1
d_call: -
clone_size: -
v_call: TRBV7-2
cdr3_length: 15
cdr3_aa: CASSFTGSGYNEQFF
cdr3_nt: TGTGCCAGCAGCTTCACAGGGTCAGGATACAATGAGCAGTTCTTC

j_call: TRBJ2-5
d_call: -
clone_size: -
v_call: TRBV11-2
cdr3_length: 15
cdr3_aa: CASSLGDFTGETQYF
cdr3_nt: TGTGCCAGCAGCTTAGGGGACTTCACGGGGGAGACCCAGTACTTC

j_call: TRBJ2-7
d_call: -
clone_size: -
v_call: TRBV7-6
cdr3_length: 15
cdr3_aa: CASSLRFGGIYEQYF
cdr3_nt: TGTGCCAGCAGCTTACGGTTTGGGGGGATCTACGAGCAGTACTTC

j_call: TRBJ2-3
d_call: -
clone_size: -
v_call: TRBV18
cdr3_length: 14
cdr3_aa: CASSPSDLSDTQYF
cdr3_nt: TGTGCCAGCTCACCCTCAGACCTGTCAGATACGCAGTATTTT